This T cell receptor (beta chain) emerged from a study of cytomegalovirus exposure and HLA in healthy donors (TCRdb year 2017). For context, the study as a whole: An earlier analysis of some 500 of the donors reported approximately 300 Gb of sequence data and some 100 million unique TCR beta sequences from about 200 million T cells. In the later analysis, no new phenotypic data were used to find candidate immune exposures; instead, reliance was placed on TCR beta sequences and their occurrence across donors. Every repertoire in the discovery cohort had been generated on one and the same sequencing platform. Of the 300 to 500 genotyped donors, approximately 80% were placed in the genetic ancestry cluster associated with self-reported Caucasian donors. High-throughput TCR immunosequencing, statistical association of individual TCRs with disease status, and machine learning were combined to predict cytomegalovirus infection status. A later analysis re-examined previously published TCR beta repertoires from around 670 donors and added high-resolution HLA genotyping to investigate patterns of TCR occurrence. An early release that covered around 590 HLA-typed donors contained approximately 300 gigabases of sequencing data and 75 million to 100 million unique TCR sequences. Across some 400 genotyped donors of the cohort, an average of about 240,000 unique TCR beta nucleotide sequences per donor were sequenced, and approximately 17% of those sequences were non-productive. About five DR-DQ haplotypes were treated as single units for association and clustering because of strong linkage in the cohort. The T cell repertoires of several hundred subjects were profiled by immunosequencing and related to cytomegalovirus serostatus. Typing coverage differed by locus: A, B, C, DRB1 and DQB1 were typed in roughly 629-640 donors, DQA1 in approximately 520, DPA1 in around 610, and DPB1 in just under 480. The study aimed to test whether signatures of past pathogen exposure could be identified by cataloging public T cell receptors. A later genetic analysis used genome-wide SNP genotypes for about three fifths of the 666 donors, treating that subset as a discovery cohort. HLA typing covered class I and class II loci at four-digit resolution. In addition to the first cohort of 500 to 850 subjects, a separate validation cohort of around 110 different subjects was used. Donor age, sex, ethnicity and CMV serostatus were compiled together with the repertoire data. An earlier analysis of 450 to 750 of the donors used high-throughput TCR beta sequencing to judge whether each TCR beta V gene segment behaved as functional or pseudogenic.

In regard to this clone: Its binding antigen is unknown. One base away there is no much larger clone; base qualities are not given. Other DNA sequences in this specimen translate into the identical CDR3.

Overall study outcomes, separate from this receptor: Most TCR sequences were observed very rarely across donors, whereas some public TCRs were present in many individuals. In a later analysis, most CMV-associated TCR beta chains were found to appear HLA-restricted, with HLA associations seemingly driven largely by CMV exposure. About 17 rarely observed V segments, including chromosome 9 orphons, were excluded from the earlier analysis of a few hundred of the donors because counts were too low. According to a later analysis, parvovirus B19, influenza, CMV and Epstein-Barr virus appeared linked to several top co-occurrence clusters. HLA typing was unavailable for some donors at each locus, so association tests used only the typed subset. A later genetic analysis reported fewer N-insertions in productive TCRs among donors in an Asian-associated ancestry cluster than the approximately 670-donor mean. An earlier analysis of around 600 of the donors showed that most TCR beta V segments appeared in productive rearrangements either about 87% or about 30% of the time, which broadly matched IMGT annotations. Some IMGT-functional V segments, including TRBV6-2 and TRBV6-3, could not be distinguished by the 87-base-pair reads and were therefore excluded. A total of around 150 TCR beta chains were listed by the study as associated with cytomegalovirus. A later genetic analysis associated a missense DCLRE1C variant with V-gene and J-gene trimming of TCR beta chains, and an independent cohort replicated the association. For the cohort, immune exposure information was limited to CMV serostatus. Cytomegalovirus status was reported to be diagnosed by the classifier with high specificity and sensitivity in both the original and validation cohorts. Sequencing depth was assumed to be roughly uniform across donors in the presence/absence analyses, though that assumption may not hold. A later analysis found that HLA-associated TCR beta chains were more clonally expanded and had lower generation probabilities than equally common non-associated chains. A further reported finding was that TCR beta sequences accurately predicted the HLA-A and HLA-B alleles for most subjects in the first cohort. Linkage disequilibrium might explain the correlated functional status among segregating V segments, but an unknown experimental factor could not be excluded. This cohort had only TCR beta chains sequenced, and the lack of alpha or paired-chain data limited which features could be detected. In vitro tests confirmed that a few of the cytomegalovirus-associated TCR beta chains recognize cytomegalovirus antigens. In a later analysis, TCR association rates were found to vary across HLA loci, with the most associated TCRs seen for DRB1 alleles and the fewest for HLA-C alleles. The authors suggested that the approach could potentially be generalized to other disease states and immunological phenotypes. Assigning TCR associations to individual alleles was difficult when HLA alleles, especially DR and DQ, strongly co-occurred. A group of highly shared sequence variants was considered likely to be a technical artifact of the sequencing pipeline. In a later analysis, 16,951 TCR beta sequences were associated with specific HLA alleles at a false discovery rate of 0.05.

Libraries were made using the immunoSEQ multiplex PCR assay. The multiplex PCR relied on a mix of 60 forward primers for TCR Vbeta segments and 13 reverse primers for TCR Jbeta segments. The CDR3 region of rearranged TCR beta genes was amplified from genomic DNA by a multiplex PCR assay. Amplified TCR beta libraries were sequenced as 87-base-pair reads on the Illumina HiSeq System. In the paper's pipeline: In a later analysis, 80 million or so unique TCR beta chains were counted across the 690 or so repertoires, and roughly 11 million of these chains were shared by at least two donors. To remove PCR and sequencing errors, raw reads were error-corrected and collapsed into unique sequences using a nearest-neighbor algorithm that merged closely related sequences. Alignment of CDR3 sequences to IMGT reference sequences was used to assign V, D and J gene segments. For a sequence to be retained, a match of at least six nucleotides to both a V gene segment and a J gene segment was required. A rearrangement counted as productive if the CDR3 had no stop codons and remained in frame with V and J, and every other rearrangement counted as non-productive. CDR3 was defined by IMGT convention, running from the second conserved V-encoded cysteine to the conserved J-encoded phenylalanine. The earlier analysis of 500 to 750 of the donors excluded any sequence lacking an unambiguous match to a single V gene segment. An earlier analysis of around 600 of the donors classified V segments as functional when productive rearrangements were above 56.7% and as segregating when the standard deviation between donors was above 5%. A statistical classification framework was built to diagnose cytomegalovirus status from the catalog of TCR beta chain sequences. In a later analysis, TCR nucleotide sequences were compared against IMGT/GENE-DB human TR gene sequences so that V and J genes could be assigned. In a later analysis, CDR3 sequences and most-parsimonious VDJ recombination scenarios were assigned using the TCRdist pipeline. A later analysis defined each TCR beta chain by its CDR3 amino acid sequence plus V-gene family, and excluded reads lacking a unique V-gene family. As a way to deal with suspected cross-contamination and a sequencing artifact, a later analysis dropped 450 to 600 nucleotide sequences that were highly shared and had low generation probability. In a later analysis, a clonal expansion index for each public chain was calculated from normalized within-repertoire ranks of inferred template counts. Generation probabilities in a later analysis came from a VDJ recombination model fitted to out-of-frame rearrangements, and those results were checked against IGoR. A later analysis scored TCR-TCR, TCR-HLA and TCR-CMV co-occurrence with hypergeometric tests, applying a repertoire-size bias correction to TCR pairs. False discovery rates were estimated in a later analysis by permuting HLA or CMV assignments 20 times. In a later analysis, co-occurring TCRs were grouped using DBSCAN, with TCRdist sequence similarity added in when clustering inside HLA-allele-positive subsets. Repertoires with fewer than 30,000 or more than 120,000 public chains were left out of co-occurrence clustering, as were a few repertoires with anomalous nucleotide sharing. TCRdb re-hosts the immuneACCESS table, in-frame sequences only. Its copies lack some clones; in the studies checked, an unresolved V gene accounts for under half of them, and the cause for the rest is not known. V and J calls and clone size are copied from that table; D and trimming were computed from the DNA. Across this sample there are 200,000 or so clones, with 84% seen only once. Of the sample, 0.2% to 0.3% falls within the top ten clones.

CDR1 and CDR2 were assigned from the germline V gene (reference sequence) as GTSNPN and SVGIG. The CDR3 spans 13 residues, from the cysteine through the phenylalanine. Here the CDR3 DNA is all that survives: 39 bases in frame from base 1. V and J are trimmed by 1 base and 1 base, and the gene matches miss 0 bases of the junction. In total, approximately 700 healthy bone marrow donors made up the cohort. At the time of sampling, all cohort members were nominally healthy, though unrecorded immune exposures were likely present. The donor tested CMV seronegative and was one of the 352 seronegative cohort members. Every donor gave a peripheral blood sample, and the peripheral blood mononuclear cells from that sample were used for TCR beta sequencing. The Qiagen DNeasy Blood Extraction Kit was used to extract genomic DNA from the blood cell samples.

This clonotype originated in a boy aged 5 to 17 in good health and CMV-seronegative. Sequenced sample: PBMCs. This chain joins TRBV30 to TRBJ1-1; 7 bases in between match TRBD1. The sequence in DNA is TGTGCCTGGAGTGGACAGGGGAACACTGAAGCTTTCTTT. This yields the protein CAWSGQGNTEAFF.